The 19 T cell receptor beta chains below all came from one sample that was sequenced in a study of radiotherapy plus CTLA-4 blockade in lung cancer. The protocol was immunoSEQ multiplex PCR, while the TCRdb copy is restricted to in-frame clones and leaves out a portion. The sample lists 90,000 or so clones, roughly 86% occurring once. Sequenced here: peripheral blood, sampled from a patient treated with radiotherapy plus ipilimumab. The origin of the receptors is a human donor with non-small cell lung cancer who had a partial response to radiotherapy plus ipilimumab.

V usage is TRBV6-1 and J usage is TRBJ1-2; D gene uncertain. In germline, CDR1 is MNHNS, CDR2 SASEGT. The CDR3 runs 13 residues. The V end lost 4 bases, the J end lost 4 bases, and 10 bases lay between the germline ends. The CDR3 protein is CASSAQAAYGYTF. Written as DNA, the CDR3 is TGTGCCAGCAGTGCGCAGGCAGCCTATGGCTACACCTTC.

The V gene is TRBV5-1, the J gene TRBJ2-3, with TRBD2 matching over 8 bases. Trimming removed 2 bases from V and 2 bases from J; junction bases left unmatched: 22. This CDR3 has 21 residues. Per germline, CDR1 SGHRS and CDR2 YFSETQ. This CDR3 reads CASSLRTGGSSGRPNTDTQYF. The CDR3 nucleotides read TGCGCCAGCAGCTTAAGGACGGGGGGTTCTAGCGGGCGTCCTAACACAGATACGCAGTATTTT.

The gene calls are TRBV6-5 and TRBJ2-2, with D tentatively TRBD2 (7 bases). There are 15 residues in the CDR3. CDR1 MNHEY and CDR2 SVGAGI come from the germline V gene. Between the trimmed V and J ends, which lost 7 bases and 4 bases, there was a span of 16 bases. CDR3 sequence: CASILHGGLTGELFF. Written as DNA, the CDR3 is TGTGCCAGCATCTTGCACGGGGGGCTCACCGGGGAGCTGTTTTTT.

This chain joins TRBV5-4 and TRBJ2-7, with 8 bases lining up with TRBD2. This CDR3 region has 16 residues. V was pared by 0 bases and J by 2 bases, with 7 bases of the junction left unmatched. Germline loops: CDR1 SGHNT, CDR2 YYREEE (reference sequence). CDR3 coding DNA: TGTGCCAGCAGCTTGGACCCGGGAGGGGGGGCCTACGAGCAGTACTTC. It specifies CASSLDPGGGAYEQYF.

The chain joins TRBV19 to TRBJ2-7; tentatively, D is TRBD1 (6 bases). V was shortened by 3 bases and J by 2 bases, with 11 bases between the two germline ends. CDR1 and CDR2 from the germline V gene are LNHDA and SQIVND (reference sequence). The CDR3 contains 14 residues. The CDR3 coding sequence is TGTGCCAGTAGTATCCCAGGGGACACCTACGAGCAGTACTTC. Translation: CASSIPGDTYEQYF.

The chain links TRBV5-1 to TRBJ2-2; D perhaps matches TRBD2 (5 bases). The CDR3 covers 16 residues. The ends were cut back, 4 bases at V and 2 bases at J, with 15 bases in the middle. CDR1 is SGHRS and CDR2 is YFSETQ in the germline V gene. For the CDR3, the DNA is TGCGCCAGCAGCGCCCCCAAGGACTCAAACACCGGGGAGCTGTTTTTT. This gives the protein CASSAPKDSNTGELFF.

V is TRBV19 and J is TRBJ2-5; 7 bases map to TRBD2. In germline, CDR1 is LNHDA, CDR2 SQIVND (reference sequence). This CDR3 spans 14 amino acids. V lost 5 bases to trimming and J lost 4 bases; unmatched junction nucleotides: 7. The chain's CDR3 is CASSRLALGETQYF. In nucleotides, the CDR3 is TGTGCCAGTAGTCGACTAGCCTTGGGAGAGACCCAGTACTTC.

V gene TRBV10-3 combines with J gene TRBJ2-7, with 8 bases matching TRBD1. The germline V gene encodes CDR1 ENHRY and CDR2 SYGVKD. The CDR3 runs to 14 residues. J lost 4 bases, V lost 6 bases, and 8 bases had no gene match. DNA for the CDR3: TGTGCCATCAGGGGGGACAGGCAGGAATACGAGCAGTACTTC. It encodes CAIRGDRQEYEQYF.

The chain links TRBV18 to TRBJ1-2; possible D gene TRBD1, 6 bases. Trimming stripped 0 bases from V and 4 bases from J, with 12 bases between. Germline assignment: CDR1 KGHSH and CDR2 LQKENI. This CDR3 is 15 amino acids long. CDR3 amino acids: CASSPPATGRYGYTF. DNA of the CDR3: TGTGCCAGCTCACCACCCGCGACAGGCCGCTATGGCTACACCTTC.

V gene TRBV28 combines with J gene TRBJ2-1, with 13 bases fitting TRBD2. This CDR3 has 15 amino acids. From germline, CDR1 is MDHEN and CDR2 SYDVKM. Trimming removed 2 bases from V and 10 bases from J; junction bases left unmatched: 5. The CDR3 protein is CASSLGGTSGKEQFF. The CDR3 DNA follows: TGTGCCAGCAGTTTAGGGGGGACTAGCGGGAAAGAGCAGTTCTTC.

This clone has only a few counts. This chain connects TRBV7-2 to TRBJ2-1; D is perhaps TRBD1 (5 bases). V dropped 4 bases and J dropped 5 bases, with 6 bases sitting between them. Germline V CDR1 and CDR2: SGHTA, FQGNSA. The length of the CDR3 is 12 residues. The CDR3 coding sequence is TGTGCCAGCAGCTCAGGGAACAATGAGCAGTTCTTC. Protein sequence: CASSSGNNEQFF.

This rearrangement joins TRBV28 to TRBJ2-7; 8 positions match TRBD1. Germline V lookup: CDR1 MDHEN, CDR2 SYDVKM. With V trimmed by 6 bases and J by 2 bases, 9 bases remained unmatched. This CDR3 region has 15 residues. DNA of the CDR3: TGTGCCAGCAGCACCGGCCGGACAGGGCCCTACGAGCAGTACGTC. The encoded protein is CASSTGRTGPYEQYV.

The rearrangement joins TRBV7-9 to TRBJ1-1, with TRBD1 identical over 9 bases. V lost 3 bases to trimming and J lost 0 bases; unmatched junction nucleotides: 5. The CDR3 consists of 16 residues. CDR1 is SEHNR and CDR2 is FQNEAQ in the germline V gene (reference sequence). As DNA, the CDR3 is TGTGCCAGCAGCTTCCCGGGACAGGGCATGAACACTGAAGCTTTCTTT. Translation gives CASSFPGQGMNTEAFF.

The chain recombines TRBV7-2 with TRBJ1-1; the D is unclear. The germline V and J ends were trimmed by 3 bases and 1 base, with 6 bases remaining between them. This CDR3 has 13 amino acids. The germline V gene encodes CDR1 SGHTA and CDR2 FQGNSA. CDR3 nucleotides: TGTGCCAGCAGCTTGTCGGGGAACACTGAAGCTTTCTTT. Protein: CASSLSGNTEAFF.

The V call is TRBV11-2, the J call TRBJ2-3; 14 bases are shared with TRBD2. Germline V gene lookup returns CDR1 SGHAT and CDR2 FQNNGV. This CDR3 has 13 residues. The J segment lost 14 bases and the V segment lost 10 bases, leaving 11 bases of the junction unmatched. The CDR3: CATSPGLAGALYF. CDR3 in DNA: TGTGCCACCTCACCGGGACTAGCGGGAGCATTGTATTTT.

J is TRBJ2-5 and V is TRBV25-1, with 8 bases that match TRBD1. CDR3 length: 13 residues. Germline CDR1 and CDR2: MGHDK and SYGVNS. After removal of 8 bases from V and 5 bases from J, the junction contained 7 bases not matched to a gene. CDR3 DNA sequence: TGTGCCAGCGGAAAGACAGGGGTGGAGACCCAGTACTTC. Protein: CASGKTGVETQYF.

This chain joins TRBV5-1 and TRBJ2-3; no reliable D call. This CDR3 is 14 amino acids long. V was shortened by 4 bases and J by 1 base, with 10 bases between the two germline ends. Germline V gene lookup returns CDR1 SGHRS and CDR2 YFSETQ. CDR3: CASSPDSGTDTQYF. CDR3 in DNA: TGCGCCAGCAGCCCAGACTCGGGCACAGATACGCAGTATTTT.

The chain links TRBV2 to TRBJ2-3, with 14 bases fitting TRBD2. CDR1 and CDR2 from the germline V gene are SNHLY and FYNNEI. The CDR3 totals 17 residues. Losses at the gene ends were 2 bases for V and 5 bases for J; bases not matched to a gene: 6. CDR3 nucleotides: TGTGCCAGCAGTGAATTGGGACTAGCGGGAGATGGAGATACGCAGTATTTT. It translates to CASSELGLAGDGDTQYF.

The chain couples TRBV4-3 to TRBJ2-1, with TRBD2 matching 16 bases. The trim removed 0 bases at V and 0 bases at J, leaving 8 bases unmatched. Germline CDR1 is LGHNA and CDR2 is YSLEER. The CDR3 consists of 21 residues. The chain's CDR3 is CASSQDTGLAGGPSSYNEQFF. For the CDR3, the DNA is TGCGCCAGCAGCCAAGATACGGGACTAGCGGGAGGGCCGAGCTCCTACAATGAGCAGTTCTTC.